The clone carrying this T cell receptor beta chain came up once. Only in-frame clones appear in the TCRdb table, and some are missing; sequencing was by immunoSEQ multiplex PCR. Of 95,000 to 120,000 clones in the sample, around nine tenths were seen once. The ends were cut back, 5 bases at V and 1 base at J, with 17 bases in the middle. CDR1 is MNHEY, CDR2 SMNVEV, per germline (reference sequence). This CDR3 has 16 amino acids. The data were taken from a study of blood T cell repertoires in COVID-19. The source material was peripheral blood. The chain recombines TRBV27 with TRBJ2-5; D gene unclear. The receptor's source is a woman aged 70 to 79 who had recovered from COVID-19. In DNA, the CDR3 is TGTGCCAGCAGTCACCGACTTAGCTCATTCCAAGAGACCCAGTACTTC. The encoded protein is CASSHRLSSFQETQYF.